Each of the 5 T cell receptor beta chains below was sequenced from the same sample in a study of sequential checkpoint blockade in melanoma. TCRdb's table, derived via immunoSEQ multiplex PCR, lists solely in-frame clones and lacks some. The repertoire holds 20,000 or so clones, about 86% seen once, with less than 40% in the top ten. Treatment defined: randomized to nivolumab then ipilimumab (arm A) or the reverse (arm B). The material sequenced was CD8+ T cells sorted from blood (inferred from file names), taken from a patient given nivolumab and ipilimumab in sequence. Receptors were obtained from a human donor with melanoma.

A few counts support this clone. The chain couples TRBV21-1 to TRBJ2-7; the table's D gene call, TRBD1, was not cross checked with the DNA. TRBV21-1 is reported as a pseudogene. The CDR3 extends over 15 amino acids. The CDR3 loop is CASSGGQGVTYEQYF. Written as DNA, the CDR3 is TGTGCCAGCAGCGGGGGACAGGGGGTCACCTACGAGCAGTACTTC.

The V gene is TRBV5-1, the J gene TRBJ2-7; 9 nucleotides align to TRBD2. This CDR3 is built from 14 residues. The ends lost 2 bases at V and 2 bases at J; junction bases unmatched: 2. Germline V CDR1 and CDR2: SGHRS, YFSETQ. The CDR3 DNA reads TGCGCCAGCAGCTTTAGCGGGGGTACCTACGAGCAGTACTTC. Protein sequence: CASSFSGGTYEQYF.

The CDR3 loop is CASSDGTGSDMQFF. As DNA, the CDR3 is TGTGCCAGCAGTGACGGGACAGGCTCCGATATGCAGTTCTTC. This rearrangement joins TRBV6-4 to TRBJ2-1; 8 nucleotides agree with TRBD1. The CDR3 sequence is 14 residues long. Germline assignment: CDR1 MRHNA and CDR2 SNTAGT. V trimming: 2 bases; J trimming: 12 bases; junction bases outside the gene matches: 9.

The rearrangement links TRBV5-6 to TRBJ1-1, with D perhaps TRBD1 (5 bases). This CDR3 is built from 15 residues. V dropped 0 bases and J dropped 0 bases, with 9 bases sitting between them. The germline V gene has CDR1 SGHDT and CDR2 YYEEEE. The CDR3 here is CASSLVGELNTEAFF. The CDR3 coding sequence is TGTGCCAGCAGCTTGGTAGGGGAATTGAACACTGAAGCTTTCTTT.

V is TRBV19 and J is TRBJ1-2, with D tentatively TRBD1 (5 bases). The CDR3 totals 15 residues. Germline lookup yields CDR1 LNHDA and CDR2 SQIVND (reference sequence). V gave up 3 bases and J gave up 2 bases, with 13 bases separating them. The CDR3 sequence: CASSIDGRQNYGYTF. The CDR3 DNA sequence: TGTGCCAGTAGTATTGACGGAAGACAGAACTATGGCTACACCTTC.